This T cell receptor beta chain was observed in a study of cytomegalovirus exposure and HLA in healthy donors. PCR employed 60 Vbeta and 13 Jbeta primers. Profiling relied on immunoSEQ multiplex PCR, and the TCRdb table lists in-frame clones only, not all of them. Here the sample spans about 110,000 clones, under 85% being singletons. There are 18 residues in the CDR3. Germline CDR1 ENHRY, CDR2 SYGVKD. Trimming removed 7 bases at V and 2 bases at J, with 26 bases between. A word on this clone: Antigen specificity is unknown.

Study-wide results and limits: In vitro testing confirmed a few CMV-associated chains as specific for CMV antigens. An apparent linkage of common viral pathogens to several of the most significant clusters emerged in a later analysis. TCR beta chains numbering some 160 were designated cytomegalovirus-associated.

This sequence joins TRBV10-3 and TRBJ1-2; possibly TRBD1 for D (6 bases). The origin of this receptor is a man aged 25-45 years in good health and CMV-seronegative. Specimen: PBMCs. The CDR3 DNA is TGTGCCATCATGCCGGCTGGGGGCCCTGGAACAGGGAACTATGGCTACACCTTC. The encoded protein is CAIMPAGGPGTGNYGYTF.